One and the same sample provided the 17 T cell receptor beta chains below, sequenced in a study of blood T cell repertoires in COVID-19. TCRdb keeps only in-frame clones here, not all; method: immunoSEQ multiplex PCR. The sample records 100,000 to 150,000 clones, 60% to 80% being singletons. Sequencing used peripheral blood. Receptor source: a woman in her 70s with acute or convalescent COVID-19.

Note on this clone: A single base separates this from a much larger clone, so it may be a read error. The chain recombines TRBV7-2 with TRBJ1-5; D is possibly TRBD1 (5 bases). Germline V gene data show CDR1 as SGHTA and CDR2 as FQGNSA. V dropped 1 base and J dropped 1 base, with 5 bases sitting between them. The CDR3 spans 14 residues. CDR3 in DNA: TGTGCCAGCAGCTTAGACAGGAGCAATCAGCCCCAGCATTTT. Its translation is CASSLDRSNQPQHF.

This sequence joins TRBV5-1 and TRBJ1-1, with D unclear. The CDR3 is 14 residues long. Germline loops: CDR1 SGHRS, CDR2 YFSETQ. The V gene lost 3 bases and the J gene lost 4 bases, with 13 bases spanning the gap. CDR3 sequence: CASSYGREGTEAFF. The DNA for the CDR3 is TGCGCCAGCAGCTACGGAAGAGAGGGCACTGAAGCTTTCTTT.

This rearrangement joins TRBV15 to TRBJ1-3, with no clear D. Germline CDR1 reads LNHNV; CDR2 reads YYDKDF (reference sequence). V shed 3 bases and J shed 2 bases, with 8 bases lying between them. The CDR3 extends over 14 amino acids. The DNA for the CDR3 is TGTGCCACCAGCAGTACACGGGCTGGAAACACCATATATTTT. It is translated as CATSSTRAGNTIYF.

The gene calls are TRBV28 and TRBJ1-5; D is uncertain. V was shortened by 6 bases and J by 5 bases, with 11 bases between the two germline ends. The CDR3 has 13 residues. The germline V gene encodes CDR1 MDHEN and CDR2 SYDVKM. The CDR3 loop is CASSKKEDQPQHF. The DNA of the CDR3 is TGTGCCAGCAGCAAAAAGGAGGATCAGCCCCAGCATTTT.

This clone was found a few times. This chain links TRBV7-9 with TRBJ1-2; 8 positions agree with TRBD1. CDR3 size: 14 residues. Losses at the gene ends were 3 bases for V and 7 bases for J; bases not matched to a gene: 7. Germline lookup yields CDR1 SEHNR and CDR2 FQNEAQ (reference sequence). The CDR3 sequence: CASSFVGRGLGYTF. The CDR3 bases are TGTGCCAGCAGCTTCGTGGGCAGGGGGCTTGGCTACACCTTC.

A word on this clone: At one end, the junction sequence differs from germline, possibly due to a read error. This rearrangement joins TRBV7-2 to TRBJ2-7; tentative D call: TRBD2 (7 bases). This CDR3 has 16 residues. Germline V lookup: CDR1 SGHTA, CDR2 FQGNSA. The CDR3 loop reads CASTLGGGSSSYEQYF. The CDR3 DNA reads TGTGCCAGCACCTTAGGGGGGGGCAGCAGCTCCTACGAGCAGTACTTC.

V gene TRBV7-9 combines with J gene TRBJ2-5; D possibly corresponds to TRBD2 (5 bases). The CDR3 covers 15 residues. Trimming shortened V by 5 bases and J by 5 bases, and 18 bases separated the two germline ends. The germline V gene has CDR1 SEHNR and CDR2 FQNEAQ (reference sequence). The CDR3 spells CASSGGRGQGETQYF. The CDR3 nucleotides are TGTGCCAGCAGCGGTGGGAGAGGGCAAGGGGAGACCCAGTACTTC.

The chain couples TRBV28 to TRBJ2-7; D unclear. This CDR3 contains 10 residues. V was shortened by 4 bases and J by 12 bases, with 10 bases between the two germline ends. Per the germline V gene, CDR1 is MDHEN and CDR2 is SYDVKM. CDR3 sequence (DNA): TGTGCCAGCAGTTCACTCTTTCTGTACTTC. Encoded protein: CASSSLFLYF. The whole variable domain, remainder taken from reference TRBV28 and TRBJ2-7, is DVKVTQSSRYLVKRTGEKVFLECVQDMDHENMFWYRQDPGLGLRLIYFSYDVKMKEKGDIPEGYSVSREKKERFSLILESASTNQTSMYLCASSSLFLYFGPGTRLTVT.

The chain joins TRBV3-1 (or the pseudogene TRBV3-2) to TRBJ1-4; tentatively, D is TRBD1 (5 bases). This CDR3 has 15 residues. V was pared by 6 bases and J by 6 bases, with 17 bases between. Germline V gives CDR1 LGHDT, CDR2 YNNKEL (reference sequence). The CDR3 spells CASRPHGTLHEKLFF. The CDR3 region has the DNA TGTGCCAGCAGACCCCACGGGACTCTCCATGAAAAACTGTTTTTT.

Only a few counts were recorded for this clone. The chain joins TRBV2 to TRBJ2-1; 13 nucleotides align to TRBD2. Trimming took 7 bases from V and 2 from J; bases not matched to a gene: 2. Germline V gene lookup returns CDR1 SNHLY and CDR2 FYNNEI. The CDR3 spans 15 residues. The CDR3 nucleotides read TGTGCCAGCATGGGGACTAGCGGGACCTACAATGAGCAGTTCTTC. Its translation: CASMGTSGTYNEQFF.

The CDR3 region is CASSPQLEGEKLFF. The CDR3 DNA sequence: TGTGCCAGCTCACCTCAGTTAGAGGGTGAAAAACTGTTTTTT. The chain has TRBV18 and TRBJ1-4, with D hard to call. This CDR3 comprises 14 residues. From germline, CDR1 is KGHSH and CDR2 LQKENI. V lost 3 bases and J 7 bases, leaving 12 bases between the germline ends.

The CDR3 coding sequence is TGCAGTGCTAGTGGGCTAGCGGGGGTGGCAGATACGCAGTATTTT. Its protein is CSASGLAGVADTQYF. The chain links TRBV20-1 to TRBJ2-3, with 10 positions matching TRBD2. Germline CDR1 and CDR2: DFQATT and SNEGSKA (reference sequence). The CDR3 contains 15 residues. After removal of 3 bases from V and 4 bases from J, the junction contained 7 bases not matched to a gene.

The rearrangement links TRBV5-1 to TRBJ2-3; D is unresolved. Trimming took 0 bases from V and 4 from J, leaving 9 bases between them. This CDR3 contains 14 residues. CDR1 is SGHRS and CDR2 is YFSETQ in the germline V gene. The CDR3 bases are TGCGCCAGCAGCTTGGAGCTCAGGCCAGATACGCAGTATTTT. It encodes CASSLELRPDTQYF.

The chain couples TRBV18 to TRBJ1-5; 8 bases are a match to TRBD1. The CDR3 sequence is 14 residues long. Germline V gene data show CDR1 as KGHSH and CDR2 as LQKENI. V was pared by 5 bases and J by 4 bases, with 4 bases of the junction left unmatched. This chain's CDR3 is CASSTDRGNQPQHF. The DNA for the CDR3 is TGTGCCAGCTCAACAGACAGGGGAAATCAGCCCCAGCATTTT. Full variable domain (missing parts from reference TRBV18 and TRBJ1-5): NAGVMQNPRHLVRRRGQEARLRCSPMKGHSHVYWYRQLPEEGLKFMVYLQKENIIDESGMPKERFSAEFPKEGPSILRIQQVVRGDSAAYFCASSTDRGNQPQHFGDGTRLSIL.

The CDR3 here is CASTQLAGGSYEQYF. The CDR3 coding sequence is TGTGCCAGCACCCAACTAGCGGGGGGCTCCTACGAGCAGTACTTC. V gene TRBV6-6 combines with J gene TRBJ2-7; 12 bases line up with TRBD2. There are 15 residues in the CDR3. CDR1 is MNHNY and CDR2 is SVGAGI in the germline V gene (reference sequence). Trimming cost V 7 bases and J 0 bases; bases outside gene matches: 4.

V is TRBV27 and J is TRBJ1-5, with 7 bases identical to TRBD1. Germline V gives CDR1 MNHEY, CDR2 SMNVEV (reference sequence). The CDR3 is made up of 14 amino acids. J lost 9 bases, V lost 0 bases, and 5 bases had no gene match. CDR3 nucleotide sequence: TGTGCCAGCAGTTTATCAGGGGGCGGTCCGCCCCAGCATTTT. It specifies CASSLSGGGPPQHF.

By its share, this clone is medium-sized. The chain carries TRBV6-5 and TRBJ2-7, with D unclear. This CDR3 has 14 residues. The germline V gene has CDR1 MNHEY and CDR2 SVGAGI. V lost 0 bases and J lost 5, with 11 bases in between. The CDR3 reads CASSYSSTTNEQYF. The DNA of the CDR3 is TGTGCCAGCAGTTACTCGAGTACTACCAACGAGCAGTACTTC.